Listed below are T cell receptor beta chains from one sample, sequenced in a study of human T cells and chemical hapten exposure. A single record per CDR3 protein comes from TCRdb applying MiXCR to the RACE reads. The table shows about 190,000 distinct CDR3 sequences, with about 25% occurring only once. Material: whole blood, obtained in connection with sensitization to the hapten diphenylcyclopropenone (DPC). The receptors originated from a woman between 40 and 55 years old with alopecia areata. Some clones in this sample may be carry-over from other donors' samples. CDR3s include the opening cysteine and the closing phenylalanine or tryptophan.

v_call: TRBV7-9; cdr3_aa: CASSHAAENTGELFF
v_call: TRBV7-7; cdr3_aa: CASSLFLGKEQFF
v_call: TRBV29-1; cdr3_aa: CSVFLAGNTGELFF
v_call: TRBV28; cdr3_aa: CASSLQGADTQYF
v_call: TRBV3-1; cdr3_aa: CASSQAGGNQPQHF
v_call: TRBV9; cdr3_aa: CASSPLDSTGPLHF
v_call: TRBV6-2/TRBV6-3; cdr3_aa: CASRRAGAYNEQFF
v_call: TRBV10-3; cdr3_aa: CAISRLEFADTQYF
v_call: TRBV4-3; cdr3_aa: CASSQEGGEAFF
v_call: TRBV6-5; cdr3_aa: CASSTGNNPGELFF
v_call: TRBV29-1; cdr3_aa: CSVDQGSYTDTQYF
v_call: TRBV20-1; cdr3_aa: CSGAAGAEDTQYF
v_call: TRBV4-3; cdr3_aa: CASSQPRTSGTLEQYF
v_call: TRBV29-1; cdr3_aa: CSVVRQAHSPLHF
v_call: TRBV9; cdr3_aa: CASSPTGRQETQYF
v_call: TRBV5-1; cdr3_aa: CASSLSGLVAGANVLTF
v_call: TRBV27; cdr3_aa: CASSFLGANNEQFF
v_call: TRBV12-3/TRBV12-4; cdr3_aa: CASRPGTGPNQPQHF
v_call: TRBV10-3; cdr3_aa: CAIGVSRNEQFF
v_call: TRBV6-6; cdr3_aa: CASTLVGTGELFF
v_call: TRBV7-9; cdr3_aa: CASSLGQWIRNEQFF
v_call: TRBV20-1; cdr3_aa: CSAYRQVGQPQHF
v_call: TRBV28; cdr3_aa: CASSLQGEQYF
v_call: TRBV20-1; cdr3_aa: CSANLFGGPMDTDTQYF
v_call: TRBV13; cdr3_aa: CASSLRLADNNEQFF
v_call: TRBV20-1; cdr3_aa: CSARVGTPGEQYF
v_call: TRBV4-2; cdr3_aa: CASSQELASGYNEQFF
v_call: TRBV2; cdr3_aa: CASSLRGTVGSPLHF
v_call: TRBV20-1; cdr3_aa: CSARRGLAVADTQYF
v_call: TRBV2; cdr3_aa: CASRDGRIETQYF
v_call: TRBV7-8; cdr3_aa: CASSPQARTVNTEAFF
v_call: TRBV15; cdr3_aa: CATSGREGLDTGELFF